This TCR beta chain stems from a study of graft-versus-host responses after intestinal transplantation. For this clone: Antigen unknown.

Sequencing used immunoSEQ multiplex PCR; TCRdb keeps in-frame clones, though not all of them. In the table there are over 100,000 clones, around 93% of which are singletons. Study-wide results and caveats: Recipient marrow held GvH clones, some first seen in ileum or blood.

This TCR came from a human donor who received an intestinal transplant. Source: unstimulated CD4+ T cells sorted from spleen or lymph node cells, taken before intestinal transplant.

In nucleotides, the CDR3 is TGCGCCAGCAGCTGGGGGCTGGGCAGCCACACAGATACGCAGTATTTT. Protein sequence: CASSWGLGSHTDTQYF. The V call is TRBV5-1, the J call TRBJ2-3; D might be TRBD1 (6 bases). Deletions cut 3 bases from V and 2 bases from J, with 16 bases between. Germline CDR1 reads SGHRS; CDR2 reads YFSETQ. The CDR3 contains 16 residues.